This entry features one T cell receptor beta chain sequence. The sample belongs to a study of blood T cell repertoires in COVID-19. As for the study in general: The samples span acute and convalescent COVID-19 from the United States, Italy and Spain.

Method: immunoSEQ multiplex PCR; TCRdb's copy keeps in-frame clones and lacks some. This table has approximately 200,000 clones, 70% to 90% appearing once. V shed 6 bases, J shed 10 bases, and the junction held 10 bases outside the gene matches. Germline lookup yields CDR1 MNHNY and CDR2 SVGAGI (reference sequence). The CDR3 sequence is 15 residues long. This clonotype was sampled from a woman of 80 years or more with acute or convalescent COVID-19. The V and J genes are TRBV6-6 and TRBJ1-6, with 9 bases identical to TRBD1. Material: peripheral blood. The CDR3 protein is CASSNVGQGGSPLHF. The CDR3 DNA follows: TGTGCCAGCAGCAACGTGGGACAGGGAGGATCACCCCTCCACTTT.